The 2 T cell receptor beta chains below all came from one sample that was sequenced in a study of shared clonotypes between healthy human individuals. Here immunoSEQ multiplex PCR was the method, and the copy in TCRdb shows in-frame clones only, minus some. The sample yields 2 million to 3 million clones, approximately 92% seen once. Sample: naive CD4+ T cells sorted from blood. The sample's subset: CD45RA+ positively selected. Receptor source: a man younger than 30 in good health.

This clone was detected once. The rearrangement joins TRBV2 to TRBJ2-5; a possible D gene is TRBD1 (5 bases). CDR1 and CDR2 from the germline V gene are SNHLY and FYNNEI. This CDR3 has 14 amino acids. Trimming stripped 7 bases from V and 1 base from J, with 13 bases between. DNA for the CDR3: TGTGCCAGCAATAGAATGGGGCCCCAAGAGACCCAGTACTTC. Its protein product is CASNRMGPQETQYF.

The CDR3 nucleotides read TGCGCCAGCAGCTTGGGGGGCGCTAGCGGGAGTGAGACCCAGTACTTC. Translating it yields CASSLGGASGSETQYF. V gene TRBV5-1 combines with J gene TRBJ2-5, with 10 nucleotides matching TRBD2. CDR3 length: 16 amino acids. V trimming: 0 bases; J trimming: 5 bases; junction bases outside the gene matches: 7. Germline-derived CDR1 and CDR2 are SGHRS and YFSETQ.